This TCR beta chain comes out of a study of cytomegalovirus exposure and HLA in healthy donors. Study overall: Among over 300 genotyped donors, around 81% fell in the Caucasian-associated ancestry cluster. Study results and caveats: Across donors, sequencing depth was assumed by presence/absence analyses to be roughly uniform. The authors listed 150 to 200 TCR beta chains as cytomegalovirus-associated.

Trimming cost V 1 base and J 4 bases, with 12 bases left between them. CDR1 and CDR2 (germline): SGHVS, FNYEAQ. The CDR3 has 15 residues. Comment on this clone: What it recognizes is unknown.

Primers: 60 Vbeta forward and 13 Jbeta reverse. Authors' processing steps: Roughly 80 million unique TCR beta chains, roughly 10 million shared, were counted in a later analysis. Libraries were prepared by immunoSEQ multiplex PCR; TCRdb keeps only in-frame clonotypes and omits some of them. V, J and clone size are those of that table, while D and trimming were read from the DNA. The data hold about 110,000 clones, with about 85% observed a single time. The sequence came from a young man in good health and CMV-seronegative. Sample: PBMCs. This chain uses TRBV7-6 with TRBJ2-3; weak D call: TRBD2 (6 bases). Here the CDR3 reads CASSLVAERADTQYF. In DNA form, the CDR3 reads TGTGCCAGCAGCTTAGTAGCGGAGAGGGCAGATACGCAGTATTTT.